The present T cell receptor (beta chain) was sequenced within a study of shared clonotypes between healthy human individuals. Study observations and caveats: Blood was the sole source, and tissue repertoires probably differ.

Trimming removed 3 bases from V and 4 bases from J, with 12 bases in between. This CDR3 has 14 residues. Germline CDR1 is MDHEN and CDR2 is SYDVKM. Concerning this clone itself: Its antigen is currently unknown.

Assay used: immunoSEQ multiplex PCR; TCRdb lists only in-frame clones, some missing. The table shows approximately 1,000,000 clones, with 70% to 85% occurring only once. The chain has TRBV28 and TRBJ1-2; D perhaps matches TRBD1 (5 bases). What was sequenced was memory CD4+ T cells from PBMCs. Subset specified: CD45RA-negative fraction. This TCR was recovered from a man aged 18 to 29 in good health. Some clones in this sample may be carry-over from other donors' samples. CDR3 bases: TGTGCCAGCAGTTTTGGGGGGTCCCTCTATGGCTACACCTTC. Residues: CASSFGGSLYGYTF.